The 23 T cell receptor beta chains listed next were all sequenced from one sample in a study of radiotherapy plus CTLA-4 blockade in lung cancer. Here immunoSEQ multiplex PCR was the method, and the copy in TCRdb shows in-frame clones only, minus some. The repertoire holds around 70,000 clones, with about 83% as singletons. The material was peripheral blood, obtained from a patient treated with radiotherapy plus ipilimumab. These receptor sequences come from a human donor with non-small cell lung cancer who had a partial response to radiotherapy plus ipilimumab.

The V call is TRBV29-1, the J call TRBJ1-2, with 7 bases that match TRBD1. The CDR3 runs to 16 residues. Per germline, CDR1 SQVTM and CDR2 ANQGSEA. Losses at the gene ends were 5 bases for V and 7 bases for J; bases not matched to a gene: 19. DNA for the CDR3: TGCAGCGTTCCCCGGTTGACGACAGGGAACGAGGGTGGCTACACCTTC. Translated: CSVPRLTTGNEGGYTF.

The V and J genes are TRBV30 and TRBJ2-5, with D possibly being TRBD1 (6 bases). The CDR3 consists of 15 residues. V was trimmed by 0 bases and J by 6 bases, leaving 17 bases between them. Germline V lookup: CDR1 GTSNPN, CDR2 SVGIG (reference sequence). CDR3 coding DNA: TGTGCCTGGAGTGTTTTAGGGGGAAGTACAAAGACCCAGTACTTC. Amino acids: CAWSVLGGSTKTQYF.

The gene calls are TRBV30 and TRBJ1-2; D is perhaps TRBD1 (6 bases). CDR3 length: 17 residues. The ends were cut back, 8 bases at V and 4 bases at J, with 29 bases in the middle. CDR1 is GTSNPN and CDR2 is SVGIG in the germline V gene (reference sequence). The CDR3 protein is CARRNETLTGIIYGYTF. The CDR3 coding sequence is TGTGCCCGCCGGAACGAGACCCTTACAGGGATCATCTATGGCTACACCTTC.

The chain links TRBV10-3 to TRBJ2-3, with 11 bases fitting TRBD2. V lost 3 bases to trimming and J lost 3 bases; unmatched junction nucleotides: 2. CDR1 is ENHRY, CDR2 SYGVKD, per germline. This CDR3 has 15 amino acids. CDR3 DNA: TGTGCCATCAGTGATAGCGGGAGGGGTACAGATACGCAGTATTTT. Protein: CAISDSGRGTDTQYF.

Comment on this clone: This specimen includes other DNA sequences encoding the same CDR3. The chain couples TRBV11-1 to TRBJ2-7; 7 bases are a match to TRBD1. This CDR3 contains 14 residues. CDR1 is SGHAT, CDR2 FQDESV, per germline (reference sequence). With 5 bases clipped from V and 2 bases from J, the junction kept 6 bases outside the gene matches. The CDR3 here is CASSQGQIPYEQYF. The CDR3 DNA follows: TGTGCCAGCAGCCAGGGACAGATACCCTACGAGCAGTACTTC.

The gene calls are TRBV5-1 and TRBJ1-2, with a weak D call TRBD1 (5 bases). V was trimmed by 4 bases and J by 6 bases, leaving 10 bases between them. Germline V CDR1 and CDR2: SGHRS, YFSETQ. This CDR3 is built from 12 residues. The CDR3 protein is CASSKGLDGYTF. The CDR3 DNA is TGCGCCAGCAGCAAGGGACTGGATGGCTACACCTTC.

The genes are TRBV30 and TRBJ2-2; TRBD2 agrees at 16 bases. V trimming: 3 bases; J trimming: 15 bases; junction bases outside the gene matches: 1. CDR1 is GTSNPN, CDR2 SVGIG, per germline (reference sequence). The CDR3 length is 12 residues. As DNA, the CDR3 is TGTGCCTGGAGGGGACTAGCGGGGGGGGTGTTTTTT. It translates to CAWRGLAGGVFF.

The genes are TRBV18 and TRBJ2-2; D may be TRBD2 (6 bases). Germline CDR1 is KGHSH and CDR2 is LQKENI. CDR3 length: 15 residues. With 3 bases removed from V and 4 bases from J, the gap between germline ends came to 12 bases. Here the CDR3 DNA reads TGTGCCAGCTCACCGGCGGCGGGGCGCACCGGGGAGCTGTTTTTT. Encoded protein: CASSPAAGRTGELFF. Variable domain in full (rest from reference TRBV18 and TRBJ2-2): NAGVMQNPRHLVRRRGQEARLRCSPMKGHSHVYWYRQLPEEGLKFMVYLQKENIIDESGMPKERFSAEFPKEGPSILRIQQVVRGDSAAYFCASSPAAGRTGELFFGEGSRLTVL.

The V gene is TRBV28, the J gene TRBJ1-5; TRBD1 matches 10 bases. The junction had 6 bases not matched to a gene; V was cut back by 3 bases and J by 7 bases. Per germline, CDR1 MDHEN and CDR2 SYDVKM. This CDR3 is built from 15 residues. The CDR3 loop reads CASSFDRGPRQPQHF. CDR3 bases: TGTGCCAGCAGTTTCGACAGGGGGCCTCGGCAGCCCCAGCATTTT. The entire variable domain, with the rest obtained from reference TRBV28 and TRBJ1-5, is as follows: DVKVTQSSRYLVKRTGEKVFLECVQDMDHENMFWYRQDPGLGLRLIYFSYDVKMKEKGDIPEGYSVSREKKERFSLILESASTNQTSMYLCASSFDRGPRQPQHFGDGTRLSIL.

This sequence joins TRBV9 and TRBJ2-1; 9 nucleotides align to TRBD2. The CDR3 covers 16 residues. Losses at the gene ends were 0 bases for V and 7 bases for J; bases not matched to a gene: 8. The germline V gene encodes CDR1 SGDLS and CDR2 YYNGEE. The DNA of the CDR3 is TGTGCCAGCAGCGTAGCCCCTAGCGGGGAGGTAAATGAGCAGTTCTTC. It specifies CASSVAPSGEVNEQFF.

This sequence joins TRBV5-1 and TRBJ2-7, with 7 bases lining up with TRBD2. Germline-derived CDR1 and CDR2 are SGHRS and YFSETQ. J was trimmed by 2 bases and V by 0 bases; bases with no gene match: 5. The length of the CDR3 is 15 residues. CDR3 DNA: TGCGCCAGCAGCTTGGATGCGGGAGCAACCTACGAGCAGTACTTC. This sequence encodes CASSLDAGATYEQYF.

The gene calls are TRBV7-2 and TRBJ1-1, with a possible D match to TRBD1 (5 bases). CDR1 SGHTA and CDR2 FQGNSA come from the germline V gene. Trimming stripped 2 bases from V and 7 bases from J, with 11 bases between. The CDR3 spans 13 residues. The CDR3 bases are TGTGCCAGCAGCTTATTTGTACAGGATGAAGCTTTCTTT. It translates to CASSLFVQDEAFF.

The rearrangement uses TRBV7-3 and TRBJ2-3; no clear D. This CDR3 has 14 amino acids. The V end was cut by 1 base, the J end by 0 bases, with 5 bases between. Germline V gene lookup returns CDR1 SGHTA and CDR2 FQGTGA. The CDR3 loop reads CASSLSTSTDTQYF. As DNA, the CDR3 is TGTGCCAGCAGCTTAAGTACTAGCACAGATACGCAGTATTTT.

The gene calls are TRBV10-1 and TRBJ2-1; D is unclear. V lost 6 bases and J 5 bases, leaving 14 bases between the germline ends. CDR1 and CDR2 from the germline V gene are WNHNN and SYGVQD (reference sequence). The CDR3 spans 14 residues. CDR3 in amino acids: CASSVERLNNEQFF. Here the CDR3 DNA reads TGCGCCAGCAGCGTTGAGAGACTCAACAATGAGCAGTTCTTC.

The chain is built from TRBV5-1 and TRBJ2-7; TRBD2 matches at 9 bases. Germline values: CDR1 SGHRS, CDR2 YFSETQ. The CDR3 covers 16 residues. V lost 4 bases and J lost 0; bases outside the gene matches: 8. The CDR3 loop is CASSPRGGGSSYEQYF. Here the CDR3 DNA reads TGCGCCAGCAGCCCCCGCGGGGGGGGGAGCTCCTACGAGCAGTACTTC.

The J gene is TRBJ2-7, the V gene TRBV27, with 14 bases identical to TRBD2. The CDR3 runs 18 residues. Germline V lookup: CDR1 MNHEY, CDR2 SMNVEV (reference sequence). The junction had 8 bases not matched to a gene; V was cut back by 1 base and J by 3 bases. Here the CDR3 DNA reads TGTGCCAGCAGTTTATTTCCGGGACTAGCGGGAGCGTTCTACGAGCAGTACTTC. Protein product: CASSLFPGLAGAFYEQYF.

The chain has TRBV28 and TRBJ1-5, with D possibly matching TRBD1 (6 bases). The V end was cut by 2 bases, the J end by 2 bases, with 10 bases between. Looked up from germline, CDR1 is MDHEN and CDR2 is SYDVKM. The CDR3 length is 15 residues. The CDR3 coding sequence is TGTGCCAGCAGTTTACGAGGGGGAGGCAATCAGCCCCAGCATTTT. This codes for CASSLRGGGNQPQHF.

CDR3 coding DNA: TGTGCCAGCAGCGACCCGACAGGGGCTGGAAACACCATATATTTT. Protein: CASSDPTGAGNTIYF. This rearrangement joins TRBV5-4 to TRBJ1-3; 8 positions match TRBD1. The V segment lost 4 bases and the J segment 2 bases; nucleotides outside the gene matches: 5. The CDR3 spans 15 residues. Germline lookup yields CDR1 SGHNT and CDR2 YYREEE (reference sequence).

This rearrangement joins TRBV28 to TRBJ1-5; weak D call: TRBD1 (6 bases). Germline V gives CDR1 MDHEN, CDR2 SYDVKM. The CDR3 covers 15 residues. V was clipped by 2 bases and J by 4 bases, with 12 bases between them. The CDR3 DNA reads as TGTGCCAGCAGTTTAGGGGCAGGGGAGAATCAGCCCCAGCATTTT. Translating gives CASSLGAGENQPQHF.

The chain uses TRBV6-1 and TRBJ2-7; a possible D gene is TRBD1 (5 bases). Between the trimmed V and J ends, which lost 2 bases and 3 bases, there was a span of 11 bases. The CDR3 extends over 14 amino acids. Germline assignment: CDR1 MNHNS and CDR2 SASEGT. The CDR3 nucleotides are TGTGCCAGCAGTGAATGTAGGGGTGACTACGAGCAGTACTTC. Amino acids: CASSECRGDYEQYF.

The J gene is TRBJ2-5, the V gene TRBV9, with D maybe TRBD2 (6 bases). With 0 bases removed from V and 5 bases from J, the gap between germline ends came to 14 bases. This CDR3 contains 15 residues. Germline CDR1 SGDLS, CDR2 YYNGEE. The CDR3 DNA reads TGTGCCAGCAGCGTAGGTCTCCGTGGGGGGGAGACCCAGTACTTC. Its translation is CASSVGLRGGETQYF.

The rearrangement joins TRBV25-1 to TRBJ2-1; D call uncertain. Between the trimmed V and J ends, which lost 5 bases and 3 bases, there was a span of 17 bases. Germline V gene sequence: CDR1 MGHDK, CDR2 SYGVNS. The CDR3 extends over 16 amino acids. The CDR3 reads CASSTPDGDVYNEQFF. In DNA, the CDR3 is TGTGCCAGCAGTACTCCTGACGGAGACGTCTACAATGAGCAGTTCTTC.

The chain has TRBV6-1 and TRBJ2-7, with 9 nucleotides matching TRBD1. The CDR3 loop spans 14 amino acids. The V gene's germline CDR1 is MNHNS and CDR2 SASEGT. The J segment lost 2 bases and the V segment lost 9 bases, leaving 8 bases of the junction unmatched. CDR3: CASQTGTGTYEQYF. Written as DNA, the CDR3 is TGTGCCAGTCAAACCGGGACAGGGACCTACGAGCAGTACTTC.